The 11 T cell receptor beta chains below come from one sample, sequenced in a study of graft-versus-host responses after intestinal transplantation. The data were produced by immunoSEQ multiplex PCR, yet TCRdb's version contains in-frame clones alone and is incomplete. The sample consists of about 66,000 clones, about 90% of them appearing once. No antigen is known for these receptors. The source was unstimulated CD8+ T cells sorted from spleen or lymph node cells, collected before intestinal transplant. The receptors were gathered from a human donor who received an intestinal transplant.

The chain joins TRBV10-3 to TRBJ2-5; 7 nucleotides agree with TRBD1. TRBJ2-7 matches the DNA end more closely, so the J call is doubtful. The germline V gene has CDR1 ENHRY and CDR2 SYGVKD. The CDR3 is made up of 15 amino acids. CDR3 coding DNA: TGTGCCATCAGTTTCTTCTCCGGGACAGAATACGAGCAGTACTTC. Translation: CAISFFSGTEYEQYF.

On this clone itself: The same CDR3 also results from other DNA sequences found in this sample. The CDR3: CASSIGGYEQYF. As DNA, the CDR3 is TGTGCCAGTAGTATAGGCGGCTACGAGCAGTACTTC. The genes are TRBV19 and TRBJ2-7; D unclear. Germline CDR1 is LNHDA and CDR2 is SQIVND (reference sequence). This CDR3 has 12 amino acids. V was cut by 1 base and J by 3 bases, with 4 bases left in between.

V is TRBV13 and J is TRBJ1-2; D is undetermined. Trimming removed 7 bases at V and 8 bases at J, with 17 bases between. Germline CDR1 is PRHDT and CDR2 is FYEKMQ (reference sequence). There are 13 residues in the CDR3. As DNA, the CDR3 is TGTGCCAGCACCCAAGCCGGGAATGAGGGCTACACCTTC. Its protein product is CASTQAGNEGYTF.

This clone was detected once. At one of its ends the junction is not consistent with the germline gene, which may arise from a read error. The chain couples TRBV2 to TRBJ2-7; unclear D gene. This CDR3 region has 8 residues. Germline V gene data show CDR1 as SNHLY and CDR2 as FYNNEI. For the CDR3, the DNA is TGTGCCAGCAGTCCTCTTGACTTC. Translated: CASSPLDF.

The rearrangement joins TRBV5-8 to TRBJ1-5; 7 bases match TRBD1. With 3 bases clipped from V and 3 bases from J, the junction kept 12 bases outside the gene matches. This CDR3 has 17 residues. CDR1 and CDR2 (germline): SGHTS, YDEGEE. The CDR3 nucleotides read TGTGCCAGCAGCTCCGGTCAGGGGGTCCTACCCAATCAGCCCCAGCATTTT. Translated, it gives CASSSGQGVLPNQPQHF.

This clone showed up just once. The chain has TRBV5-6 and TRBJ2-3; no clear D. Germline CDR1 is SGHDT and CDR2 is YYEEEE. This CDR3 region has 13 residues. Deletions cut 3 bases from V and 6 bases from J, with 11 bases between. The CDR3, as DNA: TGTGCCAGCAGCTCGTCGAACTTGGATACGCAGTATTTT. This translates into CASSSSNLDTQYF.

The chain carries TRBV13 and TRBJ2-3, with D hard to call. CDR1 and CDR2 from the germline V gene are PRHDT and FYEKMQ (reference sequence). The CDR3 runs to 16 residues. The V end lost 3 bases, the J end lost 1 base, and 14 bases lay between the germline ends. The CDR3 bases are TGTGCCAGCAGCTTGGAGCGACTTTCACGCACAGATACGCAGTATTTT. Encoded protein: CASSLERLSRTDTQYF.

This chain connects TRBV5-6 to TRBJ2-5, with a weak D call TRBD2 (5 bases). The CDR3 consists of 13 residues. Germline CDR1 and CDR2: SGHDT and YYEEEE. Trimming stripped 0 bases from V and 5 bases from J, with 8 bases between. In DNA form, the CDR3 reads TGTGCCAGCAGCTTGGCCGGGGTGGAGACCCAGTACTTC. It encodes CASSLAGVETQYF.

The genes are TRBV10-1 and TRBJ1-5; D may be TRBD1 (6 bases). Deletions cut 4 bases from V and 0 bases from J, with 13 bases between. Germline V gene data show CDR1 as WNHNN and CDR2 as SYGVQD (reference sequence). CDR3 size: 16 residues. The CDR3: CASSVVTGDSNQPQHF. CDR3 in DNA: TGCGCCAGCAGTGTCGTGACAGGAGATAGCAATCAGCCCCAGCATTTT.

This clone was seen a single time. The chain couples TRBV7-8 to TRBJ2-1; TRBD2 aligns across 10 bases. Trimming at V came to 3 bases and at J to 8 bases, leaving 7 bases not matched to a gene. CDR3 size: 15 residues. CDR1 and CDR2 from the germline V gene are SGHVS and FQNEAQ. CDR3 sequence reads: CASSLERGGRDEQFF. The CDR3 DNA reads TGTGCCAGCAGCTTGGAGCGGGGGGGAAGGGATGAGCAGTTCTTC.

The chain combines TRBV5-6 with TRBJ2-7; TRBD2 might be the D (6 bases). V lost 4 bases to trimming and J lost 0 bases, with 14 bases between them. There are 15 residues in the CDR3. Germline V gene data show CDR1 as SGHDT and CDR2 as YYEEEE. The CDR3 here is CASSLAGPSSYEQYF. The CDR3 DNA sequence: TGTGCCAGCAGCCTCGCGGGACCCAGCTCCTACGAGCAGTACTTC.